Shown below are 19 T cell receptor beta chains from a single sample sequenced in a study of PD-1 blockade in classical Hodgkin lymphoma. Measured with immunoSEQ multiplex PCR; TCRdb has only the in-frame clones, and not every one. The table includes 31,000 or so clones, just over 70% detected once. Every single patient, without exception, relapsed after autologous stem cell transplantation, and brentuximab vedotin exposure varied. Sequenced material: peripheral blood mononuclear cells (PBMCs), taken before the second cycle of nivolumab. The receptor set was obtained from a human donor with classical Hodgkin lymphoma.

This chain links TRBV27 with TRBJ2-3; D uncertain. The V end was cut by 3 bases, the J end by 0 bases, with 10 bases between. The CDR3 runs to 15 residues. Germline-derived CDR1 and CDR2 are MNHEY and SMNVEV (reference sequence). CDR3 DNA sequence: TGTGCCAGCAGTTTGACAATTTCTAGCACAGATACGCAGTATTTT. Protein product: CASSLTISSTDTQYF.

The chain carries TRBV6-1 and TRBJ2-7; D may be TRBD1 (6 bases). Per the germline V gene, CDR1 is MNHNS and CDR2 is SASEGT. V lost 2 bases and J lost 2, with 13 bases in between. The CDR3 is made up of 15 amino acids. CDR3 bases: TGTGCCAGCAGTGAATTGACAGGAAGACCCTACGAGCAGTACTTC. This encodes CASSELTGRPYEQYF.

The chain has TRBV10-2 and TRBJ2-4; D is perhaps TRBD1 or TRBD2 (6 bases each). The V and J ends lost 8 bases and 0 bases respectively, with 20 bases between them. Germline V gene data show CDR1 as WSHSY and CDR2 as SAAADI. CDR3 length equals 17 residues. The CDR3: CASRDTRRGIAKNIQYF. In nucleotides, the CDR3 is TGCGCCAGCCGGGACACCCGGCGGGGAATAGCCAAAAACATTCAGTACTTC.

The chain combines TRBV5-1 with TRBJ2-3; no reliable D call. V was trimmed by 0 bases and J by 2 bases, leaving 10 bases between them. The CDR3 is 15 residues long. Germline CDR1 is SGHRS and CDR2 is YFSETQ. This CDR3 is CASSLDAGNTDTQYF. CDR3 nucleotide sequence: TGCGCCAGCAGCTTGGACGCAGGAAACACAGATACGCAGTATTTT.

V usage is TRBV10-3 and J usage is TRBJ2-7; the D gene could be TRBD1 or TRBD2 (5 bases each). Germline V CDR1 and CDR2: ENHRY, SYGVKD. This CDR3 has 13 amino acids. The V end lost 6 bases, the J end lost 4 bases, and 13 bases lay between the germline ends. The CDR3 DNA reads TGTGCCATCAGCGCCGGGACCTTATACGAGCAGTACTTC. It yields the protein CAISAGTLYEQYF.

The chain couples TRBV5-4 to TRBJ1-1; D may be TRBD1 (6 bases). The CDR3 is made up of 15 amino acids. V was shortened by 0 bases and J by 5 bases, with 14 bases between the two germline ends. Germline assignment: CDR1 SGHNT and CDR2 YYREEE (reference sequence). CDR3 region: CASSLGGTLWTEAFF. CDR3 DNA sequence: TGTGCCAGCAGCTTGGGTGGGACATTATGGACTGAAGCTTTCTTT.

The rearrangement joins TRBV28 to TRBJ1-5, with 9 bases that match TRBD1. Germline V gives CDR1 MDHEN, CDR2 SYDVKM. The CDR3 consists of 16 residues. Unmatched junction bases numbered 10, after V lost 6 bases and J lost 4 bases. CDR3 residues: CASSLPGQGMNQPQHF. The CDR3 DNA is TGTGCCAGCAGCCTACCGGGACAGGGAATGAATCAGCCCCAGCATTTT.

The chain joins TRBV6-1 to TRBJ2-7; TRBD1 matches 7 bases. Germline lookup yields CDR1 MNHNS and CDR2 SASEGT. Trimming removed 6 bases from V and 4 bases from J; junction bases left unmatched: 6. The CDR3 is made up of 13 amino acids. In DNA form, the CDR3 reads TGTGCCAGCAGATGGACAGGAATTTACGAGCAGTACTTC. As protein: CASRWTGIYEQYF.

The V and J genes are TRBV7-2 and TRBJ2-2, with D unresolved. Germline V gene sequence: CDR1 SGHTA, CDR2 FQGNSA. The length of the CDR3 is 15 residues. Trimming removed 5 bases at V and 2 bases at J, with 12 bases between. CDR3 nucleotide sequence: TGTGCCAGCAGCGCCCGGGCCCAAAACACCGGGGAGCTGTTTTTT. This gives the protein CASSARAQNTGELFF.

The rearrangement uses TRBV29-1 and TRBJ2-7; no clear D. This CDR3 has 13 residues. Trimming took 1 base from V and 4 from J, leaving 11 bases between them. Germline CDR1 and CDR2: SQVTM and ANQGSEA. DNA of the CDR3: TGCAGCGTTGAAGCTAGGGATGGGTACGAGCAGTACTTC. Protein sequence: CSVEARDGYEQYF.

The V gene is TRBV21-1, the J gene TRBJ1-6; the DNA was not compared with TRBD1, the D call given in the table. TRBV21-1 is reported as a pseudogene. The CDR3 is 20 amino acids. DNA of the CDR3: TGTGCCAGCAGCCTCTGGAGGGGGCAGGACAAGGCTAACTATAATTCACCCCTCCACTTT. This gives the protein CASSLWRGQDKANYNSPLHF.

The CDR3, as DNA: TGTGCCAGCAGTCAAACGTGGGGGGGCACTGAAGCTTTCTTT. Encoded protein: CASSQTWGGTEAFF. J is TRBJ1-1 and V is TRBV14; maybe TRBD1 (5 bases). Germline V gene data show CDR1 as SGHDN and CDR2 as FVKESK. The CDR3 is 14 residues long. V was shortened by 6 bases and J by 4 bases, with 15 bases between the two germline ends.

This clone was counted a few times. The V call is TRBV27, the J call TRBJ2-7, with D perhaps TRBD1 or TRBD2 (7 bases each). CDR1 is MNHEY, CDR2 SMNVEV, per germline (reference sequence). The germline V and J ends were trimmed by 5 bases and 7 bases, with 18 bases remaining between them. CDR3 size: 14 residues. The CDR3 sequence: CASSLGGTAREQYF. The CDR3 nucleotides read TGTGCCAGCAGTCTCGGGGGGACAGCCCGGGAGCAGTACTTC.

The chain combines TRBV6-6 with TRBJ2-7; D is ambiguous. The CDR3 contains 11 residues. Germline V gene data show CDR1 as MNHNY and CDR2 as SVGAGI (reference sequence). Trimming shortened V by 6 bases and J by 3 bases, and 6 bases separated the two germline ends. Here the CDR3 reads CASSESYEQYF. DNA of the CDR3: TGTGCCAGCAGCGAGAGCTACGAGCAGTACTTC.

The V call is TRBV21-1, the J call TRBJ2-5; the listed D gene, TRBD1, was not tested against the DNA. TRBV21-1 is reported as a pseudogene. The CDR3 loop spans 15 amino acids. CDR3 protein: CASSKDRTVKETQYF. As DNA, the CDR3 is TGTGCCAGCAGCAAAGATAGGACAGTAAAAGAGACCCAGTACTTC.

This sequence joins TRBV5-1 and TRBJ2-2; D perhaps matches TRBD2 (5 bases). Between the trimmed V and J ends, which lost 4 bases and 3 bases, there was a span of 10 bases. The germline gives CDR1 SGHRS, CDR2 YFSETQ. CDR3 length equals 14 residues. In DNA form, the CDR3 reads TGCGCCAGCAGCCCATACGGGGACACCGGGGAGCTGTTTTTT. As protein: CASSPYGDTGELFF. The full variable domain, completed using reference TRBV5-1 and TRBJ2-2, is KAGVTQTPRYLIKTRGQQVTLSCSPISGHRSVSWYQQTPGQGLQFLFEYFSETQRNKGNFPGRFSGRQFSNSRSEMNVSTLELGDSALYLCASSPYGDTGELFFGEGSRLTVL.

This chain's CDR3 is CASSLVLGETQYF. The CDR3 DNA sequence: TGTGCCAGCAGCTTAGTCCTGGGAGAGACCCAGTACTTC. The chain has TRBV11-3 and TRBJ2-5; D ambiguous. Germline V gene lookup returns CDR1 SGHNT and CDR2 YENEEA. V was cut by 1 base and J by 4 bases, with 7 bases left in between. The CDR3 totals 13 residues.

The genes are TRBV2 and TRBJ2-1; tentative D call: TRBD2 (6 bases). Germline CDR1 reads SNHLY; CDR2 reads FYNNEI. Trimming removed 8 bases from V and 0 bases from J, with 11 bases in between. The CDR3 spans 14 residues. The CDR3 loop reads CASEEGFSYNEQFF. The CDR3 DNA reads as TGTGCCAGCGAGGAGGGATTCTCCTACAATGAGCAGTTCTTC.

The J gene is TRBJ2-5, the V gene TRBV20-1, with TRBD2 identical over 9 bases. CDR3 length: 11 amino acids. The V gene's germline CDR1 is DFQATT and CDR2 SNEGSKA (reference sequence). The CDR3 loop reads CGLAGQETQYF. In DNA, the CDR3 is TGCGGTCTAGCGGGACAAGAGACCCAGTACTTC.